Detailed here is one TCR beta chain. The trim removed 0 bases at V and 5 bases at J, leaving 7 bases unmatched. Germline V gene sequence: CDR1 SGHAT, CDR2 FQNNGV. The CDR3 extends over 16 amino acids. Under the authors' procedure: Reference gene primer amplification yielded estimated nucleated cell counts. Generated by immunoSEQ multiplex PCR, the TCRdb table keeps only in-frame clones and is missing some. The V and J calls and the clone size are those of that table, but D and trimming were determined from the DNA. Counted here are 250,000 to 350,000 clones, roughly 90% occurring once; the ten biggest clones make up about 2%. These data belong to a study of blood T cell repertoires in COVID-19. The wider study: PBMCs, B-cell-depleted T cells, or T cells were the source of the cDNA or gDNA that made up the material.

The chain has TRBV11-2 and TRBJ2-3; 8 positions agree with TRBD2. Specimen: peripheral blood. The TCR comes from a young man with active or convalescent COVID-19. The CDR3 is CASSLEVGGAVDTQYF. DNA of the CDR3: TGTGCCAGCAGCTTAGAGGTCGGGGGGGCGGTAGATACGCAGTATTTT. The full variable domain, with the rest looked up from reference TRBV11-2 and TRBJ2-3, is EAGVAQSPRYKIIEKRQSVAFWCNPISGHATLYWYQQILGQGPKLLIQFQNNGVVDDSQLPKDRFSAERLKGVDSTLKIQPAKLEDSAVYLCASSLEVGGAVDTQYFGPGTRLTVL.